Listed below are T cell receptor beta chains from one sample, sequenced in a study of monozygotic twins with inflammatory bowel disease. TCRdb re-analyzed the 5' RACE reads; it lists each CDR3 protein once, without DNA. The sample totals about 450,000 distinct CDR3 sequences; its top ten clones hold about 2.3%. The sample comprised blood. These TCRs come from a human donor with ulcerative colitis or Crohn's disease, or a healthy co-twin of an affected twin (not recorded which). Both conserved end residues are part of each CDR3. Each record gives: V gene, J gene, CDR3 protein.

v_gene: TRBV6-1; j_gene: TRBJ1-4; CDR3aa: CASSERDRALRNEKLFF
v_gene: TRBV12-3/TRBV12-4; j_gene: TRBJ2-5; CDR3aa: CASSLLWGSETQYF
v_gene: TRBV29-1; j_gene: TRBJ2-7; CDR3aa: CSVASSGEQYF
v_gene: TRBV2; j_gene: TRBJ1-2; CDR3aa: CASSLRGQGFEGYTF
v_gene: TRBV24-1; j_gene: TRBJ2-3; CDR3aa: CATSDSRGAGDTQYF
v_gene: TRBV7-3; j_gene: TRBJ2-2; CDR3aa: CASSPLGYSPTGELFF
v_gene: TRBV12-3/TRBV12-4; j_gene: TRBJ1-5; CDR3aa: CASIDGLGPQHF
v_gene: TRBV5-4; j_gene: TRBJ2-7; CDR3aa: CASSWLPTQTPIF
v_gene: TRBV5-1; j_gene: TRBJ2-3; CDR3aa: CASSLLPLAGGSTDTQYF
v_gene: TRBV28; j_gene: TRBJ2-7; CDR3aa: CATHFGSSYEQYF
v_gene: TRBV20-1; j_gene: TRBJ2-3; CDR3aa: CSASGQGGDTQYF